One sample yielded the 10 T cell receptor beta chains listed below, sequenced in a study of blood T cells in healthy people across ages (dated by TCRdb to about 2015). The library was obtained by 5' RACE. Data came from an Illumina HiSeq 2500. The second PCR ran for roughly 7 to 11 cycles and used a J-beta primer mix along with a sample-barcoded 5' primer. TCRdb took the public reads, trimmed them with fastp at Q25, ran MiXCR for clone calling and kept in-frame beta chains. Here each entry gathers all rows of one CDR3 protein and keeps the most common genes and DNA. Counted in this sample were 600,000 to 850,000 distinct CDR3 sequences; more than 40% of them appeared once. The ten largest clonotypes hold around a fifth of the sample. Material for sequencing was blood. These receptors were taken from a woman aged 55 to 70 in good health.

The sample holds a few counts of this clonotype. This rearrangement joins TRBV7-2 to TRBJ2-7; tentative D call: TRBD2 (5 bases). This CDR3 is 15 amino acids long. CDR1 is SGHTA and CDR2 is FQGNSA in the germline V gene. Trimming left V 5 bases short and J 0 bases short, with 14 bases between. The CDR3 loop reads CASSPSPGSSYEQYF. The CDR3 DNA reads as TGTGCCAGCAGCCCCTCCCCGGGGAGCTCCTACGAGCAGTACTTC.

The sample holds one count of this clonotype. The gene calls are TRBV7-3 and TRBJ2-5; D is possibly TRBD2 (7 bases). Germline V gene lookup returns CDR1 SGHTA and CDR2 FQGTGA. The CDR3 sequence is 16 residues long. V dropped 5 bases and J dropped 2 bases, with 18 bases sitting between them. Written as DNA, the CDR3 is TGTGCCAGCAGCCAAGTGGCGGGGGCCTCACAAGAGACCCAGTACTTC. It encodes CASSQVAGASQETQYF.

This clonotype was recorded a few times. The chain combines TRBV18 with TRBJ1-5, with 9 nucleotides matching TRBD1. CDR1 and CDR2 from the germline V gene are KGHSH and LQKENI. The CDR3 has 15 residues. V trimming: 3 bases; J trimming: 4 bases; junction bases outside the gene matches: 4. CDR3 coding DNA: TGTGCCAGCTCACCCCGGACAGGGGTTAATCAGCCCCAGCATTTT. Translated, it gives CASSPRTGVNQPQHF.

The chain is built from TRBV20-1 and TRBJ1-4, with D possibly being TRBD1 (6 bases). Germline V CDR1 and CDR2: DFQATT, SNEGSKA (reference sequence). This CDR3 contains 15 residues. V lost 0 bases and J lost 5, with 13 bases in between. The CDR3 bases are TGCAGTGCTAGAGATCTTTACAGGGTGAATGAAAAACTGTTTTTT. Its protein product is CSARDLYRVNEKLFF.

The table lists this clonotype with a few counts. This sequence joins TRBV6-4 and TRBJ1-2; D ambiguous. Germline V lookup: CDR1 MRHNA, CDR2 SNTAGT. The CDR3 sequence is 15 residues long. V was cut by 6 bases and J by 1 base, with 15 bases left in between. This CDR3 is CASRPTNDDNYGYTF. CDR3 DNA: TGTGCCAGCAGGCCGACAAATGATGATAACTATGGCTACACCTTC.

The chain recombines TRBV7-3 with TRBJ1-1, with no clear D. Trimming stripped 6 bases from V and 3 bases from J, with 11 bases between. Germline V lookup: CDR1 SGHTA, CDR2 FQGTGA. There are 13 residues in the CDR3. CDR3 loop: CASRPVGDTEAFF. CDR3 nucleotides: TGTGCCAGCAGACCGGTTGGAGACACTGAAGCTTTCTTT.

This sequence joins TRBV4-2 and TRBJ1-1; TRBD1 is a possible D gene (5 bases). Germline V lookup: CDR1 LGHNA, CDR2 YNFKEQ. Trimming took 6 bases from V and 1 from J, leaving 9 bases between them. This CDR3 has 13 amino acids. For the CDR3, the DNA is TGTGCCAGCAGGGACACCCGGAACACTGAAGCTTTCTTT. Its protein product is CASRDTRNTEAFF.

The CDR3 is CASSLTGETKQYF. The CDR3 nucleotides read TGTGCCAGCAGCTTAACAGGCGAGACGAAGCAGTACTTC. This rearrangement joins TRBV7-2 to TRBJ2-5; possible D gene TRBD1, 5 bases. Germline V gene data show CDR1 as SGHTA and CDR2 as FQGNSA. This CDR3 is 13 amino acids long. Trimming removed 2 bases from V and 11 bases from J, with 15 bases in between.

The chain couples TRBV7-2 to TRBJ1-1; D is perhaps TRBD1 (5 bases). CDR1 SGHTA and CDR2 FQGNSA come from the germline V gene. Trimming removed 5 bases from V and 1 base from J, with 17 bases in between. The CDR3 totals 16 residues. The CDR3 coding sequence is TGTGCCAGCAGCACAGTAGGGCCTACAGGGAACACTGAAGCTTTCTTT. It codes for CASSTVGPTGNTEAFF.

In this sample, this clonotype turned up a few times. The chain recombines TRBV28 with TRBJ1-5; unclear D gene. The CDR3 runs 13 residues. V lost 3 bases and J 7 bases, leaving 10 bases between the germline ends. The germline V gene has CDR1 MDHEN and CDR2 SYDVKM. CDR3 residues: CASSLVLRQPQHF. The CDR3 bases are TGTGCCAGCAGTTTGGTCTTAAGGCAGCCCCAGCATTTT.